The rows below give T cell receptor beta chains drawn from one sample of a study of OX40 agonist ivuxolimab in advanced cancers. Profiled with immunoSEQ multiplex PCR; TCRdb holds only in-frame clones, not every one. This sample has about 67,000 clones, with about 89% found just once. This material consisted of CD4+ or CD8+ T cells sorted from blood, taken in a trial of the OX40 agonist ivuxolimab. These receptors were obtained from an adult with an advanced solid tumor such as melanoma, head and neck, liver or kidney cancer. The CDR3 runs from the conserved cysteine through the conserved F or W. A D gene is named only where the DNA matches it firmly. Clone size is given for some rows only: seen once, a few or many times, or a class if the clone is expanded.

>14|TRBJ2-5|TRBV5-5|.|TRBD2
CASSSGTSGRTQYF
TGTGCCAGCAGCTCAGGGACTAGCGGGAGGACCCAGTACTTC
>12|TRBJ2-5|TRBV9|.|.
CASSPWGETQYF
TGTGCCAGCAGCCCATGGGGGGAGACCCAGTACTTC
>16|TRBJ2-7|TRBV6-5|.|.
CASSYLEAPSSYEQYF
TGTGCCAGCAGTTACTTAGAGGCGCCCAGCTCCTACGAGCAGTACTTC
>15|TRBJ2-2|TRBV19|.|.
CASSIASRNTGELFF
TGTGCCAGTAGTATAGCATCAAGGAACACCGGGGAGCTGTTTTTT
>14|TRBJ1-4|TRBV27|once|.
CASSLNPTNEKLFF
TGTGCCAGCAGTTTGAACCCAACTAATGAAAAACTGTTTTTT
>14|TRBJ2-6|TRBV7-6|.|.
CASSQFSGANVLTF
TGTGCCAGCAGCCAGTTCTCTGGGGCCAACGTCCTGACTTTC
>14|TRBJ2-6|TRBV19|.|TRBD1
CASLDRAGANVLTF
TGTGCCAGTTTAGACAGGGCTGGGGCCAACGTCCTGACTTTC
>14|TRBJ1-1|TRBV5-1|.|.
CASSLGGAGTEAFF
TGCGCCAGCAGCTTGGGGGGCGCCGGCACTGAAGCTTTCTTT
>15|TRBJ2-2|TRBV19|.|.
CASSMLPRNTGELFF
TGTGCCAGTAGTATGTTACCCCGGAACACCGGGGAGCTGTTTTTT
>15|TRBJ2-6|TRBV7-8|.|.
CASSLGGSGANVLTF
TGTGCCAGCAGCTTGGGGGGCTCTGGGGCCAACGTCCTGACTTTC
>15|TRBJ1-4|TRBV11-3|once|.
CASSSQGKRDEKLFF
TGTGCCAGCAGCTCCCAGGGGAAGAGGGATGAAAAACTGTTTTTT
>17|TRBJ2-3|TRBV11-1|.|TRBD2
CASSPGLAGGFTDTQYF
TGTGCCAGCAGCCCGGGACTAGCGGGGGGTTTTACAGATACGCAGTATTTT
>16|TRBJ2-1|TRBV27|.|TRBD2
CASSPLAGGLGNEQFF
TGTGCCAGCAGTCCTCTAGCGGGAGGGCTGGGGAATGAGCAGTTCTTC
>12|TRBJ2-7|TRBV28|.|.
CASSLGTYEQYF
TGTGCCAGCAGTCTCGGGACGTACGAGCAGTACTTC
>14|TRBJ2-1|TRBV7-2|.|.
CASSLGAGSREQFF
TGTGCCAGCAGCTTAGGAGCCGGGAGTCGAGAGCAGTTCTTC
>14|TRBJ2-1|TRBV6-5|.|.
CASSYSPYSYEQFF
TGTGCCAGCAGTTACTCCCCCTACAGCTATGAGCAGTTCTTC
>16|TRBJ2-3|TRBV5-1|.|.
CASSLVRAESTDTQYF
TGCGCCAGCAGCTTGGTACGGGCGGAGAGCACAGATACGCAGTATTTT
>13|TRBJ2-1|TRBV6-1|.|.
CASSEIAGTEQFF
TGTGCCAGCAGTGAGATTGCCGGGACAGAGCAGTTCTTC
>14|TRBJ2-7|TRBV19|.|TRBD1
CASSFRDRSYEQYF
TGTGCCAGTAGTTTCCGGGACAGGAGCTACGAGCAGTACTTC
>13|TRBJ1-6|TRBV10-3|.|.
CAIARWKSSPLHF
TGTGCCATCGCAAGGTGGAAGAGTTCACCCCTCCACTTT
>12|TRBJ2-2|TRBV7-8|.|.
CASLYITGELFF
TGTGCCAGCCTTTATATCACCGGGGAGCTGTTTTTT
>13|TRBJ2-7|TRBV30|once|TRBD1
CAWREDRAVEQYF
TGTGCCTGGAGGGAGGACAGGGCGGTCGAGCAGTACTTC
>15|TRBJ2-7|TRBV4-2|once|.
CASSQAGTGSYEQYF
TGTGCCAGCAGCCAAGCAGGGACCGGGAGCTACGAGCAGTACTTC
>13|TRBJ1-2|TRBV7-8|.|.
CASTDQGSYGYTF
TGTGCCAGCACAGACCAGGGAAGCTATGGCTACACCTTC
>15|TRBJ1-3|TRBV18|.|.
CASSLDAFSGNTIYF
TGTGCCAGCTCACTTGACGCCTTCTCTGGAAACACCATATATTTT